The 14 T cell receptor beta chains below all came from one sample that was sequenced in a study of blood T cells in healthy people across ages. The authors ran a second PCR of 7 to 11 cycles using a sample-barcoded 5' primer and a J-beta primer mix. TCRdb reanalysed the 5' RACE reads using MiXCR and keeps one entry per CDR3 protein. The sample records about 1.1 million distinct CDR3 sequences, about two fifths being singletons. Input material: blood. All receptors derive from a man in his late teens or twenties in good health.

This clonotype turned up a few times. The V call is TRBV5-1, the J call TRBJ2-5; weak D call: TRBD1 (5 bases). Near its end, the DNA agrees better with TRBJ2-7, so the J call may be wrong. Germline V lookup: CDR1 SGHRS, CDR2 YFSETQ. The CDR3 has 13 amino acids. CDR3 residues: CASSTTDFYEQYF. The CDR3 region has the DNA TGCGCCAGCAGCACGACAGACTTCTACGAGCAGTACTTC.

This clonotype was recorded a few times. The CDR3 region has the DNA TGCGCCAGCAGCCCCCTACTAACAGGGTCCGCTGGCTACACCTTC. This codes for CASSPLLTGSAGYTF. V gene TRBV5-1 combines with J gene TRBJ1-2; D possibly corresponds to TRBD1 (6 bases). Per the germline V gene, CDR1 is SGHRS and CDR2 is YFSETQ. The CDR3 is 15 amino acids. Trimming left V 4 bases short and J 7 bases short, with 20 bases between.

The chain has TRBV5-6 and TRBJ1-4; TRBD1 agrees at 8 bases. The CDR3 spans 17 residues. Germline V gene lookup returns CDR1 SGHDT and CDR2 YYEEEE. Trimming cost V 0 bases and J 2 bases; bases outside gene matches: 6. CDR3 residues: CASSLVGRGQTNEKLFF. DNA of the CDR3: TGTGCCAGCAGCTTGGTGGGCAGGGGGCAGACTAATGAAAAACTGTTTTTT.

This chain connects TRBV20-1 to TRBJ2-7; D could derive from TRBD1 or TRBD2 (5 bases each). CDR3 length: 17 residues. CDR1 and CDR2 from the germline V gene are DFQATT and SNEGSKA (reference sequence). V was shortened by 1 base and J by 0 bases, with 19 bases between the two germline ends. The CDR3, as DNA: TGCAGTGCTAGAGGGAGGACAAACAGTAAAAGCTCCTACGAGCAGTACTTC. Its protein product is CSARGRTNSKSSYEQYF.

This clonotype has a handful of counts. The CDR3 loop is CASSVGTSRPETQYF. The CDR3 coding sequence is TGTGCCAGCAGCGTCGGGACTAGTCGCCCAGAGACCCAGTACTTC. The chain uses TRBV9 and TRBJ2-5; 8 positions agree with TRBD2. Germline CDR1 SGDLS, CDR2 YYNGEE. The V segment lost 2 bases and the J segment 4 bases; nucleotides outside the gene matches: 7. This CDR3 spans 15 amino acids.

The sample holds many counts of this clonotype. This chain joins TRBV6-5 and TRBJ2-7; TRBD2 matches 14 bases. CDR1 and CDR2 (germline): MNHEY, SVGAGI. The V and J ends lost 5 bases and 3 bases, in that order; junction bases with no gene match: 3. The CDR3 contains 15 residues. The CDR3 coding sequence is TGTGCCAGCAGTAAGGGGACTAGCGGGGGCTACGAGCAGTACTTC. Encoded protein: CASSKGTSGGYEQYF.

V and J are TRBV30 and TRBJ2-7; D tentatively reads TRBD1 or TRBD2 (5 bases each). The germline V gene encodes CDR1 GTSNPN and CDR2 SVGIG (reference sequence). Trimming pared 4 bases from V and 3 bases from J, leaving 7 bases between. The CDR3 length is 11 residues. Here the CDR3 DNA reads TGTGCCTGGACGAGGGGCTACGAGCAGTACTTC. Translation: CAWTRGYEQYF.

This clonotype was counted between two and nine times. The chain couples TRBV11-3 to TRBJ2-5; weak D call: TRBD1 (5 bases). V lost 4 bases to trimming and J lost 0 bases, with 12 bases between them. The CDR3 contains 15 residues. Germline loops: CDR1 SGHNT, CDR2 YENEEA. The chain's CDR3 is CASSWGAWYQETQYF. In DNA form, the CDR3 reads TGTGCCAGCAGCTGGGGCGCTTGGTACCAAGAGACCCAGTACTTC.

The chain combines TRBV6-2 or TRBV6-3 with TRBJ2-1; tentatively, D is TRBD2 (5 bases). Germline loops: CDR1 MNHEY, CDR2 SVGEGT. The CDR3 sequence is 13 residues long. Trimming took 5 bases from V and 9 from J, leaving 14 bases between them. The CDR3 spells CASSRSGLGEQFF. The CDR3 coding sequence is TGTGCCAGCAGTCGAAGCGGTCTGGGTGAGCAGTTCTTC.

J is TRBJ2-7 and V is TRBV7-8; D is unclear. The CDR3 extends over 14 amino acids. Germline CDR1 SGHVS, CDR2 FQNEAQ. Trimming left V 6 bases short and J 2 bases short, with 14 bases between. CDR3 sequence (DNA): TGTGCCAGCAGGCAGGTTGGCAGGACCTACGAGCAGTACTTC. Amino acids: CASRQVGRTYEQYF. The full variable domain, with the rest looked up from reference TRBV7-8 and TRBJ2-7, is GAGVSQSPRYKVAKRGQDVALRCDPISGHVSLFWYQQALGQGPEFLTYFQNEAQLDKSGLPSDRFFAERPEGSVSTLKIQRTQQEDSAVYLCASRQVGRTYEQYFGPGTRLTVT.

This clonotype was seen many times. The chain has TRBV7-2 and TRBJ1-4; tentatively, D is TRBD1 (6 bases). CDR3 length: 15 residues. With 4 bases removed from V and 4 bases from J, the gap between germline ends came to 13 bases. Germline lookup yields CDR1 SGHTA and CDR2 FQGNSA. The CDR3 loop is CASSSDRIRNEKLFF. DNA of the CDR3: TGTGCCAGCAGCTCCGACAGGATCCGTAATGAAAAACTGTTTTTT. Supplemented by reference TRBV7-2 and TRBJ1-4, the full variable domain reads GAGVSQSPSNKVTEKGKDVELRCDPISGHTALYWYRQSLGQGLEFLIYFQGNSAPDKSGLPSDRFSAERTGGSVSTLTIQRTQQEDSAVYLCASSSDRIRNEKLFFGSGTQLSVL.

The chain couples TRBV4-1 to TRBJ2-3; tentatively, D is TRBD1 or TRBD2 (6 bases each). The CDR3 extends over 16 amino acids. Trimming pared 3 bases from V and 2 bases from J, leaving 15 bases between. Per germline, CDR1 MGHRA and CDR2 YSYEKL. CDR3 protein: CASSHLGGGTTDTQYF. The CDR3 nucleotides are TGCGCCAGCAGCCATTTAGGAGGGGGGACCACAGATACGCAGTATTTT.

The V call is TRBV7-9, the J call TRBJ2-2; no definite D call. Per germline, CDR1 SEHNR and CDR2 FQNEAQ (reference sequence). This CDR3 spans 13 amino acids. V gave up 3 bases and J gave up 6 bases, with 8 bases separating them. The CDR3 DNA sequence: TGTGCCAGCAGCTTTGGAGTGGCCGGGGAGCTGTTTTTT. Encoded protein: CASSFGVAGELFF.

This clonotype has more than one count but fewer than ten. This chain uses TRBV20-1 with TRBJ2-6; D is perhaps TRBD1 (6 bases). V gave up 4 bases and J gave up 1 base, with 8 bases separating them. CDR3 length equals 14 residues. CDR1 DFQATT and CDR2 SNEGSKA come from the germline V gene (reference sequence). CDR3 protein: CSAITGSGANVLTF. DNA of the CDR3: TGCAGTGCTATTACAGGGTCTGGGGCCAACGTCCTGACTTTC.